This T cell receptor beta chain was sequenced for a study of blood T cell repertoires in COVID-19. Study-wide background: Spain, Italy and the United States supplied samples that represented acute and convalescent COVID-19. The analysed material was cDNA or gDNA that came from T cells, B-cell-depleted T cells, or PBMCs.

Per the original methods: Quantification of nucleated cells was approximated via reference gene primer amplification. The table came from immunoSEQ multiplex PCR; TCRdb's copy has only in-frame clones and leaves some out. V, J and clone size were drawn from that table, and D and trimming were deduced from the DNA. This table holds some 150,000 clones, 75% to 90% found once. Germline V gene data show CDR1 as LNHNV and CDR2 as YYDKDF (reference sequence). The CDR3 runs 15 residues. V was cut by 4 bases and J by 4 bases, with 11 bases left in between. Sequenced input: peripheral blood. The chain has TRBV15 and TRBJ2-6; D not resolved. The sequence came from a human donor in a cohort sampled during active COVID-19. The CDR3 DNA reads as TGTGCCACCAGCATTGCGTTGTCGGGGGCCAACGTCCTGACTTTC. This sequence encodes CATSIALSGANVLTF.